This is a list of T cell receptor beta chains from one sample in a study of Graves' ophthalmopathy and Graves' hyperthyroidism. MiXCR, applied by TCRdb to the multiplex PCR reads, yields one record per CDR3 protein. Found here are hundreds of thousands of distinct CDR3 sequences, approximately 40% of them singletons; the top ten hold 40% to 55%. Input material: peripheral blood. These receptor sequences come from an adult man with Graves' ophthalmopathy. CDR3s include the opening cysteine and the closing phenylalanine or tryptophan. The D gene is left open where the match is weak. Clone size is stated in some rows and not others, as once, few, many or a class when expanded.

v_call,clone_size,j_call,d_call,cdr3_nt,cdr3_aa
TRBV9,-,TRBJ1-3,TRBD1,TGTGCCAGCAGCATCGAGGACAGGTCTGAAAACACCATATATTTT,CASSIEDRSENTIYF
TRBV2,many,TRBJ1-2,-,TGTGCCAGCAGTGGGCTCGTGACACCCAACTATGGCTACACCTTC,CASSGLVTPNYGYTF
TRBV2,-,TRBJ1-2,-,TGTGCCAGCTTCACAAGCGGGGATTACTGTGGCTACACCTTC,CASFTSGDYCGYTF
TRBV19,few,TRBJ1-2,TRBD1,TGTGCCAGTAGTGAGCCAGGACAGGGGGCCGGTCGCGGCTACACCTTC,CASSEPGQGAGRGYTF
TRBV7-9,few,TRBJ1-6,-,TGTGCCAGCAGCTTAGCGGGACCCCGGAGTTCACCCCTCCACTTT,CASSLAGPRSSPLHF
TRBV29-1,many,TRBJ1-1,-,TGCAGCGTTGTGGGACCGGACACTGAAGCTTTCTTT,CSVVGPDTEAFF
TRBV7-9,many,TRBJ1-5,-,TGTGCCAGCAGCTTCGGCAACAATCAGCCCCAGCATTTT,CASSFGNNQPQHF
TRBV12-3/TRBV12-4,-,TRBJ1-5,-,TGTGCCAGCAGCGCGTTGAGTCCCGGGCAGCCCCAGCATTTT,CASSALSPGQPQHF
TRBV24-1,-,TRBJ1-5,TRBD1,TGTGCCAGCAGTTCCAGAGGACAGGGACTGTCGGGATTGCGACAGCCCCAGCATTTT,CASSSRGQGLSGLRQPQHF
TRBV7-2,many,TRBJ2-5,TRBD2,TGTGCCAGCAGCTACGGGGGGGATCAAGAGACCCAGTACTTC,CASSYGGDQETQYF
TRBV7-2,many,TRBJ1-4,-,TGTGCCAGCAGCCGGGGACGAGCTAATGAAAAACTGTTTTTT,CASSRGRANEKLFF
TRBV4-1,-,TRBJ1-1,-,TGCGCCAGCAGCCAAGTAGCCTCCTCTGAAGCTTTCTTT,CASSQVASSEAFF
TRBV20-1,few,TRBJ1-2,-,TGCAGTGCTAGAGATCGGGTCGTTGGCTACACCTTC,CSARDRVVGYTF
TRBV7-9,many,TRBJ2-7,TRBD1,TGTGCCAGCAGTCTTGGACAGGGGGACGAGCAGTACTTC,CASSLGQGDEQYF
TRBV9,few,TRBJ1-1,-,TGTGCCAGCAGCCAAGGTTTCGGGGAGGCTTTCTTT,CASSQGFGEAFF
TRBV2,once,TRBJ1-1,-,TGTGCCAGCAGCCAAGGACAGAGGACGAGAGTTTTCTTT,CASSQGQRTRVFF
TRBV12-3/TRBV12-4,-,TRBJ1-5,-,TGTGCCAGCAGCCAAGATTATGGTAGCAATCAGCCCCAGCATTTT,CASSQDYGSNQPQHF
TRBV7-9,-,TRBJ1-6,-,TGTGCCAGCAGCCCCCGACAGGCGAATTCACCCCTCCACTTT,CASSPRQANSPLHF
TRBV7-9,few,TRBJ1-1,-,TGTGCCAGCAGCTTAGGCAGAGTGGACACTGAAGCTTTCTTT,CASSLGRVDTEAFF
TRBV9,-,TRBJ2-5,-,TGTGCCAGCAGCGTAGCGGGAGCGGAAGAGACCCAGTACTTC,CASSVAGAEETQYF
TRBV7-9,many,TRBJ1-1,-,TGTGCCAGCAGCTCCGGAGGGGCGACTGAAGCTTTCTTT,CASSSGGATEAFF
TRBV15,-,TRBJ2-2,-,TGTGCCACCAGCAGCGTCGGCAGGGTTGGCACCGGGGAGCTGTTTTTT,CATSSVGRVGTGELFF
TRBV19,few,TRBJ1-5,-,TGTGCCAGTACCCCCCGCGGGTATGGAGGCACGGTTAGCAATCAGCCCCAGCATTTT,CASTPRGYGGTVSNQPQHF
TRBV4-2,many,TRBJ2-7,TRBD1,TGTGCCAGCAGCCAAGGACAGGGGGACTACGAGCAGTACTTC,CASSQGQGDYEQYF
TRBV10-3,-,TRBJ1-1,TRBD1,TGTGCCATCAGTGAACCCGGGACAGGGATGGCTTTCTTT,CAISEPGTGMAFF
TRBV6-1,once,TRBJ1-1,TRBD1,TGTGCCTGCAGTCTGGGACAGTGGACTTCAGCTTTCTTT,CACSLGQWTSAFF
TRBV10-1,-,TRBJ1-6,-,TGTGCCAGCTCATCCAGGACTCCGCAGTCACCCCTCCACTTT,CASSSRTPQSPLHF
TRBV10-3,once,TRBJ1-4,-,TGTGCCATCAGTGAGGGGTTCAATGAAAAACTGTTTTTT,CAISEGFNEKLFF
TRBV12-3/TRBV12-4,few,TRBJ2-7,TRBD2,TGTGCCAGCAGTTTTAGCGGGCCGTCAGTATACGAGCAGTACTTC,CASSFSGPSVYEQYF
TRBV5-1,many,TRBJ1-2,-,TGCGCCAGCAGCTTGGAGGCAGGGACGGGCTACACCTTC,CASSLEAGTGYTF
TRBV24-1,-,TRBJ2-7,TRBD1,TGTGCCACCAGTGACACGGGACAGGGCTCTTCGTGGGAGCAGTACTTC,CATSDTGQGSSWEQYF
TRBV10-3,many,TRBJ1-3,TRBD1,TGTGCCACTAGGACAGGGTCCACTGGAAACACCATATATTTT,CATRTGSTGNTIYF
TRBV29-1,-,TRBJ1-2,-,TGCAGCGTTAGGGAGAGCTATGGCTACACCTTC,CSVRESYGYTF
TRBV2,many,TRBJ2-3,-,TGTGCCACCTGGAGCGTAGATACGCAGTATTTT,CATWSVDTQYF
TRBV15,few,TRBJ2-2,-,TGTGCCACCAGCAGAGTTCCCCGCGGGGAGCTGTTTTTT,CATSRVPRGELFF
TRBV7-8,few,TRBJ2-2,TRBD1,TGTGCCAGCAGCTTACCGGGACAGTACACCGGGGAGCTGTTTTTT,CASSLPGQYTGELFF
TRBV2,many,TRBJ1-4,TRBD1,TGTGCCAGCAGCGATAGGACAGGAGGGGAGGAAAAACTGTTTTTT,CASSDRTGGEEKLFF
TRBV7-9,many,TRBJ2-7,-,TGTGCCAGCAGCTTAGGAACAGGTCGGGAGCAGTACTTC,CASSLGTGREQYF
TRBV10-3,many,TRBJ2-5,-,TGTGCCATCAGGGGGGAGTACCAAGAGACCCAGTACTTC,CAIRGEYQETQYF
TRBV7-2,-,TRBJ1-4,TRBD1,TGTGCCAGCAGGATAGGGACAGAAAATGAAAAACTGTTTTTT,CASRIGTENEKLFF
TRBV4-1,-,TRBJ1-2,TRBD1,TGCGCCAGCAGCCAACTGGGACAGGTCCTTGGCTACACCTTC,CASSQLGQVLGYTF
TRBV7-9,-,TRBJ1-3,-,TGTGCCAGCAGCTTCGGACGGCAAGGAAACACCATATATTTT,CASSFGRQGNTIYF
TRBV29-1,-,TRBJ2-7,-,TGCAGCTTAGCGACAAACTACGAGCAGTACTTC,CSLATNYEQYF
TRBV25-1,-,TRBJ1-2,-,TGTGCCAGCACCGACGATGACAGGATTTTTGGCTACACCTTC,CASTDDDRIFGYTF
TRBV25-1,-,TRBJ1-2,-,TGTGCCAGCAGTGATTCAGGGCATCTAAACTATGGCTACACCTTC,CASSDSGHLNYGYTF
TRBV6-1,-,TRBJ2-7,-,TGTGCCAGCAGCGAACTGTGGGCCGACGAGCAGTACTTC,CASSELWADEQYF
TRBV20-1,many,TRBJ2-7,-,TGCAGTGCTAGGAAGGGGGGGTCCTACGAGCAGTACTTC,CSARKGGSYEQYF
TRBV12-3/TRBV12-4,-,TRBJ2-5,TRBD2,TGTGCCAGCACCGGAGCGGGAGTGGGGGAGACCCAGTACTTC,CASTGAGVGETQYF
TRBV7-9,-,TRBJ2-2,-,TGTGCCAGCAGCGTAGACATGGGTACCGGGGAGCTGTTTTTT,CASSVDMGTGELFF
TRBV14,many,TRBJ1-1,-,TGTGCCAGCAGCCACGGAGTGCGAGCTTTCTTT,CASSHGVRAFF
TRBV25-1,-,TRBJ1-2,TRBD1,TGTGCCAGCAGTTTATACCGGAAAGGACAGGGTGACTATGGCTACACCTTC,CASSLYRKGQGDYGYTF
TRBV5-6,few,TRBJ1-2,-,TGTGCCAGCAGCTTGAAGGACGGTTTTATCGGCTACACCTTC,CASSLKDGFIGYTF
TRBV29-1,-,TRBJ2-2,TRBD1,TGCAGCGCCGACAGGGGGCATCTGGGCGGGGAGCTGTTTTTT,CSADRGHLGGELFF
TRBV7-9,-,TRBJ2-5,-,TGTGCCAGCAGCGTTGAAGATGGATGGTACCAAGAGACCCAGTACTTC,CASSVEDGWYQETQYF
TRBV5-6,-,TRBJ1-4,-,TGTGCCAGCAGCTTTTCGGGGGTTGGGGAAAAACTGTTTTTT,CASSFSGVGEKLFF
TRBV29-1,-,TRBJ2-7,TRBD2,TGCAGCTACGGACTAGCGGGAGACTACGAGCAGTACTTC,CSYGLAGDYEQYF
TRBV3-1,-,TRBJ1-1,-,TGTGCCAGCAGCCCGGAGTTGGTGGGAGCTTTCTTT,CASSPELVGAFF